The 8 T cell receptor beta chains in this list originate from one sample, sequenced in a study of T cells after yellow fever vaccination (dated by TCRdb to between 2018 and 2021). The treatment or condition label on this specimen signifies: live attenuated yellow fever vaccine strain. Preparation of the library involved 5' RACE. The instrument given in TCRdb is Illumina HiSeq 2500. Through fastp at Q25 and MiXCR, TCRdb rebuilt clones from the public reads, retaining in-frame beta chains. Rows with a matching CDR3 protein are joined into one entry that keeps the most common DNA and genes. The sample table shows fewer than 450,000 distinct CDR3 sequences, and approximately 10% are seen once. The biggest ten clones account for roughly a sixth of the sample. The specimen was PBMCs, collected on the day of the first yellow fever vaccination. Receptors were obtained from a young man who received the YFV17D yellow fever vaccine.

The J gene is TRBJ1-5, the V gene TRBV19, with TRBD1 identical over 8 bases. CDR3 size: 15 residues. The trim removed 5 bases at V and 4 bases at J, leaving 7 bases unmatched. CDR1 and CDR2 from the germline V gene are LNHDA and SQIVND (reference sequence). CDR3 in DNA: TGTGCCAGTAGTGTCGGGACAGGTCTTAATCAGCCCCAGCATTTT. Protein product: CASSVGTGLNQPQHF.

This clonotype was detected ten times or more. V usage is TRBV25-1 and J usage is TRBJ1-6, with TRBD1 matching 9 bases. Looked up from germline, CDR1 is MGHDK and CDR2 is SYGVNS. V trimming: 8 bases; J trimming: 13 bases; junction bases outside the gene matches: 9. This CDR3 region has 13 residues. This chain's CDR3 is CASSGTGSGPLHF. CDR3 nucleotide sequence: TGTGCCAGCTCTGGGACAGGGTCGGGGCCCCTCCACTTT. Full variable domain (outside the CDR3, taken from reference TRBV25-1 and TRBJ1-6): EADIYQTPRYLVIGTGKKITLECSQTMGHDKMYWYQQDPGMELHLIHYSYGVNSTEKGDLSSESTVSRIRTEHFPLTLESARPSHTSQYLCASSGTGSGPLHFGNGTRLTVT.

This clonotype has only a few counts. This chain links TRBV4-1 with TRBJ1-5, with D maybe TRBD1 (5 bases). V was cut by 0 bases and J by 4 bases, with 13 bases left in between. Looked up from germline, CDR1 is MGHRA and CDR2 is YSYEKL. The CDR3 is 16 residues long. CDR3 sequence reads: CASSQDLIGENQPQHF. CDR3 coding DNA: TGCGCCAGCAGCCAAGATCTAATAGGGGAAAATCAGCCCCAGCATTTT.

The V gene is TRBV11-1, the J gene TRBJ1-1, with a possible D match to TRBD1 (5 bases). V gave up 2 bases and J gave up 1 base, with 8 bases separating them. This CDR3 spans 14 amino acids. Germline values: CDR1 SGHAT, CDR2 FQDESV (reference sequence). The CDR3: CASSLQGSNTEAFF. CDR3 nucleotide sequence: TGTGCCAGCAGCTTACAGGGCTCGAACACTGAAGCTTTCTTT.

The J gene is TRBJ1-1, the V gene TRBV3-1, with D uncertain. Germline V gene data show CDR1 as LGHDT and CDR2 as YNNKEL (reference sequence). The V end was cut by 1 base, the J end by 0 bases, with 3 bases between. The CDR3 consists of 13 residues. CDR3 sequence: CASSQVLNTEAFF. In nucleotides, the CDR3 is TGTGCCAGCAGCCAAGTGCTGAACACTGAAGCTTTCTTT.

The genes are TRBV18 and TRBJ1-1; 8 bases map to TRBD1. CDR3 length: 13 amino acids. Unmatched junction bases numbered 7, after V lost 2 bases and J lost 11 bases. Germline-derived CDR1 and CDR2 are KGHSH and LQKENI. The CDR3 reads CASSPDRGVDAFF. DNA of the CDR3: TGTGCCAGCTCACCAGACAGGGGCGTTGACGCTTTCTTT.

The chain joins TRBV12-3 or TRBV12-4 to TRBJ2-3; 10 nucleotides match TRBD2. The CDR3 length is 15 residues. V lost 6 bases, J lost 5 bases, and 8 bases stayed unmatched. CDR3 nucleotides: TGTGCCAGCAGGCCCGCAGCGGGGGGGGAAGATACGCAGTATTTT. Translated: CASRPAAGGEDTQYF.

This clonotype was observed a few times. CDR3 amino acids: CASSFLLETQYF. CDR3 nucleotide sequence: TGCGCCAGCAGCTTTCTCTTAGAGACCCAGTACTTC. J is TRBJ2-5 and V is TRBV5-1; D gene ambiguous. Germline values: CDR1 SGHRS, CDR2 YFSETQ. The V and J ends lost 2 bases and 4 bases respectively, with 6 bases between them. The CDR3 contains 12 residues.